The T cell receptor beta chain under discussion was sequenced for a study of blood T cell repertoires in COVID-19. The CDR3 runs 14 residues. Trimming cost V 5 bases and J 4 bases; bases outside gene matches: 7. CDR1 LNHDA and CDR2 SQIVND come from the germline V gene (reference sequence). Profiling relied on immunoSEQ multiplex PCR, and the TCRdb table lists in-frame clones only, not all of them. The table records approximately 22,000 clones, approximately 91% of them present only once. Specimen: peripheral blood. The receptor's source is a man aged 70-80 years with active COVID-19. The chain has TRBV19 and TRBJ1-2; 7 bases are shared with TRBD1. The CDR3 loop is CASSGSGQSYGYTF. In DNA form, the CDR3 reads TGTGCCAGTAGTGGCTCGGGACAGAGCTATGGCTACACCTTC. The full variable domain, its missing parts supplied by reference TRBV19 and TRBJ1-2, is DGGITQSPKYLFRKEGQNVTLSCEQNLNHDAMYWYRQDPGQGLRLIYYSQIVNDFQKGDIAEGYSVSREKKESFPLTVTSAQKNPTAFYLCASSGSGQSYGYTFGSGTRLTVV.